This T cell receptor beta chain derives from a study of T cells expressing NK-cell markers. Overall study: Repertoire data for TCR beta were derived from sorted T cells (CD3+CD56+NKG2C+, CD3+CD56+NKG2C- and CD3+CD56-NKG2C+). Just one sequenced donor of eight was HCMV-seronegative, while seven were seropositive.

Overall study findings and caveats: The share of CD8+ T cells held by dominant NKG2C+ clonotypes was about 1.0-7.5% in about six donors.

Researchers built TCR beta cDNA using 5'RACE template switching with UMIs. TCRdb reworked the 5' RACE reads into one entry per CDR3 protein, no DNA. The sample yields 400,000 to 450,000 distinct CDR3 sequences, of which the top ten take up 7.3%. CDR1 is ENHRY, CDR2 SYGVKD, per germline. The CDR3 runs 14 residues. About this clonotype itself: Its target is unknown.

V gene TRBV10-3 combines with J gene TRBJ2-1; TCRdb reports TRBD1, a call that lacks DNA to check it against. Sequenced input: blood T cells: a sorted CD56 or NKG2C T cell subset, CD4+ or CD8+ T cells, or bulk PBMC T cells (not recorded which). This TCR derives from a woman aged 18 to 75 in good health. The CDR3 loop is CAIRELGQYNEQFF.